Reported below is one T cell receptor (beta chain). Antigen unknown. TCR beta cDNA came from about 500 ng total RNA, primed with a constant-region primer. Slightly modified ARM-PCR, run as three nested multiplex PCR rounds, produced the TCR beta libraries. In the first two PCR rounds, TRBV1-TRBV30 forward primers were paired with a C-beta reverse primer, and each round lasted approximately 10 cycles. TCRdb passed the multiplex PCR reads through MiXCR, listing each CDR3 protein once. The table records around 79,000 distinct CDR3 sequences, roughly 72% of them present only once. This record belongs to a study of tumor-infiltrating lymphocytes in primary liver carcinoma. The study, taken as a whole, reports: Compared with blood, tumor repertoires held significantly more in their top 250 clones.

DNA and RNA were both co-extracted from approximately 20-30 mg of bulk tissue that had not been sorted. The CDR3 covers 16 residues. Germline loops: CDR1 MGHRA, CDR2 YSYEKL. V dropped 4 bases and J dropped 5; count of bases not matched to a gene: 11. The sample taken for sequencing was tumor-adjacent normal liver tissue. The sequence derives from a man aged 35 to 55 with primary liver carcinoma and hepatitis B virus infection. This chain links TRBV4-1 with TRBJ2-5; 9 bases agree with TRBD1. In DNA form, the CDR3 reads TGCGCCAGCAGCCGAAGACAGGGGGGTTCTTGGGAGACCCAGTACTTC. Protein: CASSRRQGGSWETQYF.